The next 11 T cell receptor beta chains were all read from a single sample in a study of OX40 agonist ivuxolimab in advanced cancers. Profiled with immunoSEQ multiplex PCR; TCRdb holds only in-frame clones, not every one. The data show 60,000 to 70,000 clones, with about 80% seen just once and about 5% held by the top ten. Sample: CD4+ or CD8+ T cells sorted from blood, taken in a trial of the OX40 agonist ivuxolimab. The receptors here all came from an adult with an advanced solid tumor such as melanoma, head and neck, liver or kidney cancer.

The chain combines TRBV2 with TRBJ2-7, with 8 nucleotides matching TRBD2. The CDR3 runs 13 residues. Trimming took 7 bases from V and 4 from J; bases not matched to a gene: 6. Germline V gives CDR1 SNHLY, CDR2 FYNNEI. The CDR3 DNA reads TGTGCCAGCATCCGTAGCGGGACGTACGAGCAGTACTTC. Its translation: CASIRSGTYEQYF.

The genes are TRBV28 and TRBJ2-1; D is uncertain. Looked up from germline, CDR1 is MDHEN and CDR2 is SYDVKM. V lost 6 bases, J lost 10 bases, and 10 bases lay in between. CDR3 length: 11 amino acids. The CDR3: CASSSRSEQFF. In nucleotides, the CDR3 is TGTGCCAGCAGCTCCCGGTCGGAGCAGTTCTTC. The full variable domain, its missing parts supplied by reference TRBV28 and TRBJ2-1, is DVKVTQSSRYLVKRTGEKVFLECVQDMDHENMFWYRQDPGLGLRLIYFSYDVKMKEKGDIPEGYSVSREKKERFSLILESASTNQTSMYLCASSSRSEQFFGPGTRLTVL.

This clone was picked up a small number of times. The chain links TRBV30 to TRBJ2-2; D unresolved. This CDR3 is 14 amino acids long. Trimming left V 3 bases short and J 5 bases short, with 13 bases between. The germline gives CDR1 GTSNPN, CDR2 SVGIG (reference sequence). The CDR3 protein is CAWSLEAATGELFF. The DNA of the CDR3 is TGTGCCTGGAGCCTCGAGGCGGCGACCGGGGAGCTGTTTTTT. The variable domain in full, with the rest retrieved from reference TRBV30 and TRBJ2-2, is SQTIHQWPATLVQPVGSPLSLECTVEGTSNPNLYWYRQAAGRGLQLLFYSVGIGQISSEVPQNLSASRPQDRQFILSSKKLLLSDSGFYLCAWSLEAATGELFFGEGSRLTVL.

A few counts support this clone. This chain joins TRBV6-4 and TRBJ2-1, with a weak D call TRBD1 (5 bases). Trimming shortened V by 3 bases and J by 2 bases, and 5 bases separated the two germline ends. This CDR3 is 13 amino acids long. Germline CDR1 and CDR2: MRHNA and SNTAGT. Here the CDR3 reads CASSEDTYNEQFF. DNA of the CDR3: TGTGCCAGCAGTGAGGACACCTACAATGAGCAGTTCTTC.

This clone was seen a few times. This chain joins TRBV5-1 and TRBJ2-6; D unclear. Trimming shortened V by 4 bases and J by 2 bases, and 10 bases separated the two germline ends. This CDR3 is built from 15 residues. Germline values: CDR1 SGHRS, CDR2 YFSETQ. CDR3 sequence reads: CASSPSTPGANVLTF. CDR3 in DNA: TGCGCCAGCAGCCCATCGACCCCTGGGGCCAACGTCCTGACTTTC.

This clone was recorded once. V is TRBV27 and J is TRBJ2-3; 9 nucleotides agree with TRBD1. The CDR3 has 15 residues. The J segment lost 2 bases and the V segment lost 6 bases, leaving 6 bases of the junction unmatched. Germline V lookup: CDR1 MNHEY, CDR2 SMNVEV (reference sequence). CDR3 bases: TGTGCCAGCAGCTCGGACAGGGGAAACACAGATACGCAGTATTTT. Its protein product is CASSSDRGNTDTQYF.

The chain has TRBV18 and TRBJ2-3; D might be TRBD1 or TRBD2, each matching 5 bases. Trimming took off 8 bases at V and 4 bases at J, with 16 bases between the two ends. The CDR3 covers 14 residues. Looked up from germline, CDR1 is KGHSH and CDR2 is LQKENI. CDR3 sequence reads: CASAARGGSDTQYF. The CDR3, as DNA: TGTGCCAGCGCGGCGAGGGGTGGCTCAGATACGCAGTATTTT.

The chain recombines TRBV4-3 with TRBJ2-7, with 8 bases aligning to TRBD1. The V gene's germline CDR1 is LGHNA and CDR2 YSLEER. J gave up 4 bases and V 3 bases, and 17 bases lay outside the gene matches. The CDR3 is 18 residues long. The CDR3 DNA follows: TGCGCCAGCAGCCAGCAACTGAGGACCGGGACAGGATCATACGAGCAGTACTTC. This codes for CASSQQLRTGTGSYEQYF.

The rearrangement uses TRBV30 and TRBJ2-7; 7 bases are shared with TRBD2. Germline CDR1 is GTSNPN and CDR2 is SVGIG (reference sequence). There are 13 residues in the CDR3. J lost 5 bases, V lost 3 bases, and 7 bases had no gene match. The CDR3 bases are TGTGCCTGGAGCGGCGGGAGAACCCACGAGCAGTACTTC. Protein product: CAWSGGRTHEQYF. The entire variable domain, with the rest obtained from reference TRBV30 and TRBJ2-7, is as follows: SQTIHQWPATLVQPVGSPLSLECTVEGTSNPNLYWYRQAAGRGLQLLFYSVGIGQISSEVPQNLSASRPQDRQFILSSKKLLLSDSGFYLCAWSGGRTHEQYFGPGTRLTVT.

CDR3 in DNA: TGTGCCAGTAAGCCCCTACTAGAAACGGAGACCCAGTACTTC. As protein: CASKPLLETETQYF. V and J are TRBV19 and TRBJ2-5, with D perhaps TRBD2 (5 bases). Trimming removed 7 bases at V and 5 bases at J, with 17 bases between. This CDR3 contains 14 residues. In germline, CDR1 is LNHDA, CDR2 SQIVND (reference sequence). The full variable domain, in which reference TRBV19 and TRBJ2-5 provide the parts outside the CDR3, is DGGITQSPKYLFRKEGQNVTLSCEQNLNHDAMYWYRQDPGQGLRLIYYSQIVNDFQKGDIAEGYSVSREKKESFPLTVTSAQKNPTAFYLCASKPLLETETQYFGPGTRLLVL.

This clone was seen only a few times. This chain connects TRBV27 to TRBJ2-3, with 7 positions matching TRBD1. CDR1 and CDR2 (germline): MNHEY, SMNVEV (reference sequence). The CDR3 is 12 residues long. With 6 bases clipped from V and 9 bases from J, the junction kept 6 bases outside the gene matches. The CDR3 DNA reads TGTGCCAGCAGAGCCGAAGGGGGCACGCAGTATTTT. This encodes CASRAEGGTQYF.